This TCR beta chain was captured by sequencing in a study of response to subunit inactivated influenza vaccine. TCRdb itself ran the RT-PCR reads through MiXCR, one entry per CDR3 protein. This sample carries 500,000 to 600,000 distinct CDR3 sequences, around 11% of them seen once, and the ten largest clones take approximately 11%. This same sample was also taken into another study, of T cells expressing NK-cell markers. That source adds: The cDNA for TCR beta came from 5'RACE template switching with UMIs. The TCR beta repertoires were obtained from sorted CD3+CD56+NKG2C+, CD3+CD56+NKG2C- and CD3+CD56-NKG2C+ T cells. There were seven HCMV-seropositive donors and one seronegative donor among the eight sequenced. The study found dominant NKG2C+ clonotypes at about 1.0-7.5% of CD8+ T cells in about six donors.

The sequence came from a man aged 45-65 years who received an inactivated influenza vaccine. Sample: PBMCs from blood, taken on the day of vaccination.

CDR3 coding DNA: TGCGCCAGCAGCTTGGGCTCTTATTTGAGAGACTCCTACGAGCAGTACTTC. Protein sequence: CASSLGSYLRDSYEQYF. V is TRBV5-1 and J is TRBJ2-7, with D hard to call. The germline gives CDR1 SGHRS, CDR2 YFSETQ. V was clipped by 0 bases and J by 0 bases, with 16 bases between them. This CDR3 region has 17 residues.